This T cell receptor (beta chain) was captured by sequencing in a study of response to subunit inactivated influenza vaccine. TCRdb reprocessed the RT-PCR reads with MiXCR, giving one entry per CDR3 protein. This repertoire shows about 480,000 distinct CDR3 sequences, roughly 9.8% found once; its top ten account for approximately 12%. This clonotype was detected only a few times. The CDR3 is 14 amino acids. Germline V gene data show CDR1 as WSHSY and CDR2 as SAAADI. Trimming left V 4 bases short and J 0 bases short, with 8 bases between. J is TRBJ2-3 and V is TRBV10-2; D is ambiguous. Source: PBMCs from blood, taken 40 to 50 days after vaccination. The receptor comes from a man in his fifties or sixties who received an inactivated influenza vaccine. CDR3 residues: CASSARLSTDTQYF. CDR3 in DNA: TGCGCCAGCAGTGCCCGGCTTAGCACAGATACGCAGTATTTT.